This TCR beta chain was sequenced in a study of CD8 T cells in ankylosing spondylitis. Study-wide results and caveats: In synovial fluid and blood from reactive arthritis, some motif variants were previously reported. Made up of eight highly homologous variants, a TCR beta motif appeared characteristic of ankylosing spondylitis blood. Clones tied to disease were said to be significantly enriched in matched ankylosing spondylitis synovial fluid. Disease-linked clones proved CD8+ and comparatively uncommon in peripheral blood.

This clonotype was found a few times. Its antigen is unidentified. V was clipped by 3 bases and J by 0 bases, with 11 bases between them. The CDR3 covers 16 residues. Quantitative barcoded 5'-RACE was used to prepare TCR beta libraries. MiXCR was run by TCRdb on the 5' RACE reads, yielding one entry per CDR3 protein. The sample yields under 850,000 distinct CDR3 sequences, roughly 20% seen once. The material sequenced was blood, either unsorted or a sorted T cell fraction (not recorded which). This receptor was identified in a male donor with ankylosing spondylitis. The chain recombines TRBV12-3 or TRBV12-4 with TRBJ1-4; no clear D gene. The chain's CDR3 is CASSLYRQATNEKLFF. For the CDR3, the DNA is TGTGCCAGCAGTTTGTATAGGCAGGCAACTAATGAAAAACTGTTTTTT.